The rows below give T cell receptor beta chains drawn from one sample of a study of blood T cells in healthy people across ages. A single record per CDR3 protein comes from TCRdb applying MiXCR to the 5' RACE reads. The sample has 600,000 or so distinct CDR3 sequences, 25% to 30% seen once. The sequenced sample consisted of blood. The receptor set was obtained from a woman aged 80 or over in good health. Each CDR3 is given with its conserved first and last residue. A D gene is named only where the DNA matches it firmly. Clone size, where shown, is once, few, many, or a class for clones that have expanded.

J: TRBJ2-1; D: .; V: TRBV3-1; size: many; DNA: TGTGCCAGCAGCCAAGAAATAATTTGGGGAAGAGACTACAATGAGCAGTTCTTC; CDR3: CASSQEIIWGRDYNEQFF
J: TRBJ2-2; D: .; V: TRBV29-1; size: few; DNA: TGCAGCGTTGATCTGGGGAGCACCGGGGAGCTGTTTTTT; CDR3: CSVDLGSTGELFF
J: TRBJ1-1; D: .; V: TRBV12-3/TRBV12-4; size: many; DNA: TGTGCCAGCAGTTTTTTGCAGGGGCCCCTGAACACTGAAGCTTTCTTT; CDR3: CASSFLQGPLNTEAFF
J: TRBJ1-5; D: .; V: TRBV6-1; size: .; DNA: TGTGCCAGCAGTGAACAGAATCCCGTCTCTCAGCCCCAGCATTTT; CDR3: CASSEQNPVSQPQHF
J: TRBJ2-3; D: .; V: TRBV7-8; size: .; DNA: TGTGCCAGCAGCCCACGGACAGGGACTAGTGGGGCAGATACGCAGTATTTT; CDR3: CASSPRTGTSGADTQYF
J: TRBJ2-3; D: TRBD2; V: TRBV20-1; size: few; DNA: TGCAGTGCTCCGACTAGCGGGGGGGCCAGAGATACGCAGTATTTT; CDR3: CSAPTSGGARDTQYF
J: TRBJ1-2; D: TRBD1; V: TRBV20-1; size: .; DNA: TGCAGTGCTAGCCCGGGACAGGGGGCGGCCTATGGCTACACCTTC; CDR3: CSASPGQGAAYGYTF
J: TRBJ2-7; D: .; V: TRBV20-1; size: many; DNA: TGCAGTGCCTCGGCGACAGCCTTAAGCTCCTACGAGCAGTACTTC; CDR3: CSASATALSSYEQYF
J: TRBJ2-1; D: .; V: TRBV7-6; size: many; DNA: TGTGCCAGCAGCTTAGAATTACAGGGCAAATACAATGAGCAGTTCTTC; CDR3: CASSLELQGKYNEQFF
J: TRBJ2-5; D: TRBD1; V: TRBV28; size: many; DNA: TGTGCCAGCAGTACGTCCGACAGGGCGGGAGAGACCCAGTACTTC; CDR3: CASSTSDRAGETQYF
J: TRBJ2-3; D: TRBD1; V: TRBV12-3/TRBV12-4; size: few; DNA: TGTGCCAGCAGTTTGCAGGGGGCAAGGACAGATGCGGAGTATTTT; CDR3: CASSLQGARTDAEYF
J: TRBJ1-1; D: TRBD1; V: TRBV4-2; size: few; DNA: TGTGCCAGCAGCCAGACCGGGACAGGGGCTCGTTACACTGAAGCTTTCTTT; CDR3: CASSQTGTGARYTEAFF
J: TRBJ2-3; D: .; V: TRBV7-9; size: many; DNA: TGTGCCAGCAGCCCGGGGGTATCGAGTACAGATACGCAGTATTTT; CDR3: CASSPGVSSTDTQYF
J: TRBJ2-7; D: .; V: TRBV5-1; size: many; DNA: TGCGCCAGCAGCCCGGGAACCGACAGATACGAGCAGTACTTC; CDR3: CASSPGTDRYEQYF
J: TRBJ2-1; D: TRBD2; V: TRBV20-1; size: once; DNA: TGCAGTGCTAGTGGACTAGCGGGAGCGGGGAATGAGCAGTTCTTC; CDR3: CSASGLAGAGNEQFF
J: TRBJ1-5; D: TRBD1; V: TRBV7-2; size: many; DNA: TGTGCCAGCCAGGACAGGGGGCATAGCAATCAGCCCCAGCATTTT; CDR3: CASQDRGHSNQPQHF
J: TRBJ2-1; D: .; V: TRBV3-1; size: few; DNA: TGTGCCAGCAGCCAGAGTCGGGGATACGATGAGCAGTTCTTC; CDR3: CASSQSRGYDEQFF
J: TRBJ2-5; D: .; V: TRBV20-1; size: many; DNA: TGCAGTGCTGGCGGTGGCCCCGCTAGGGAGACCCAGTACTTC; CDR3: CSAGGGPARETQYF
J: TRBJ1-5; D: .; V: TRBV6-1; size: .; DNA: TGTGCCAGCAGAATACAGGGTAACAATCAGCCCCAGCATTTT; CDR3: CASRIQGNNQPQHF
J: TRBJ2-7; D: .; V: TRBV6-1; size: many; DNA: TGTGCCAGCACCGAAGGGGGTTTGGCTTACTACGAGCAGTACTTC; CDR3: CASTEGGLAYYEQYF
J: TRBJ1-5; D: TRBD1; V: TRBV3-1; size: .; DNA: TGTGCCAGCAGCTACGGACAGGGCCTCAATCAGCCCCAGCATTTT; CDR3: CASSYGQGLNQPQHF
J: TRBJ2-3; D: TRBD2; V: TRBV28; size: .; DNA: TGTGCCAGCGGCGGGGGTAGTAGCACAGATACGCAGTATTTT; CDR3: CASGGGSSTDTQYF
J: TRBJ1-4; D: TRBD1; V: TRBV20-1; size: .; DNA: TGCAGTGCTAGCCCAGGGGGCTTTACCCCTAATGAAAAACGGTTTTTT; CDR3: CSASPGGFTPNEKRFF
J: TRBJ2-3; D: TRBD2; V: TRBV7-2; size: .; DNA: TGTGCCAGCAGCTCGCAGCCGGGACTAGCTTCTGGTACGCAGTATTTT; CDR3: CASSSQPGLASGTQYF
J: TRBJ1-1; D: TRBD1; V: TRBV12-3/TRBV12-4; size: once; DNA: TGTGCCAGCAGCCACAGGGGGCGCGGGAACACTGAAGCTTTCTTT; CDR3: CASSHRGRGNTEAFF
J: TRBJ2-1; D: TRBD2; V: TRBV7-2; size: many; DNA: TGTGCCAGCAGCTCGCGGACTAGCGGGGGGTTTGAGCAGTTCTTC; CDR3: CASSSRTSGGFEQFF
J: TRBJ2-7; D: .; V: TRBV7-3; size: few; DNA: TGTGCCAGCAGCTTAGGCAGGGTCAATGAGCAGTACTTC; CDR3: CASSLGRVNEQYF
J: TRBJ1-2; D: TRBD1; V: TRBV2; size: many; DNA: TGTGCCAGCACAGAGGGACAGGGAGTCGACTATGGCTACACCTTC; CDR3: CASTEGQGVDYGYTF
J: TRBJ2-5; D: TRBD2; V: TRBV9; size: many; DNA: TGTGCCAGCAGCCCGCGACTAGCGGGGGCCAAACGAGAGACCCAGTACTTC; CDR3: CASSPRLAGAKRETQYF
J: TRBJ2-3; D: TRBD2; V: TRBV11-2; size: .; DNA: TGTGCCAGCAGCTCCTTACTAGCGGGAGCAACAGATACGCAGTATTTT; CDR3: CASSSLLAGATDTQYF
J: TRBJ1-6; D: TRBD1; V: TRBV20-1; size: many; DNA: TGCAGTGCGGGTGACAGGGGATGGAATTCACCCCTCCACTTT; CDR3: CSAGDRGWNSPLHF
J: TRBJ1-2; D: .; V: TRBV7-3; size: many; DNA: TGTGCCAGCAGCCCGCAGGGCGGGGTAGCTGGTGGCTACACCTTC; CDR3: CASSPQGGVAGGYTF
J: TRBJ1-1; D: TRBD1; V: TRBV2; size: many; DNA: TGTGCCAGCAGTGAAGACAGGGGGCGCACTGAAGCTTTCTTT; CDR3: CASSEDRGRTEAFF
J: TRBJ2-5; D: .; V: TRBV2; size: many; DNA: TGTGCCAGCAGTTTCGATAGGACGGCCCCGGAGACCCAGTACTTC; CDR3: CASSFDRTAPETQYF
J: TRBJ1-4; D: TRBD1; V: TRBV4-1; size: .; DNA: TGCGCCAGCAGCGACCGACAGGGAACTAATGAAAAACTGTTTTTT; CDR3: CASSDRQGTNEKLFF
J: TRBJ1-2; D: TRBD1; V: TRBV4-1; size: many; DNA: TGCGCCAGCAGCCAAGCTCAGGGGGACTACTATGGCTACACCTTC; CDR3: CASSQAQGDYYGYTF
J: TRBJ2-3; D: .; V: TRBV30; size: many; DNA: TGTGCCTGGAGTCGACAGGTGGCGGATACGCAGTATTTT; CDR3: CAWSRQVADTQYF
J: TRBJ2-1; D: TRBD2; V: TRBV6-2/TRBV6-3; size: many; DNA: TGTGCCAGCAGTTACTCGGGGGGGATCGGGATCAATGAGCAGTTCTTC; CDR3: CASSYSGGIGINEQFF
J: TRBJ2-5; D: TRBD1; V: TRBV5-6; size: .; DNA: TGTGCCAGCAGCCCCGGGACAGGGGGCAGGAGGGAGCAGTACTTC; CDR3: CASSPGTGGRREQYF
J: TRBJ2-5; D: .; V: TRBV28; size: many; DNA: TGCGCCAGCAGCCCTACCGGACGGCCCCAAGAGACCCAGTACTTC; CDR3: CASSPTGRPQETQYF
J: TRBJ1-5; D: .; V: TRBV6-1; size: .; DNA: TGTGCCAGCAGTGTCCGGGGGGCCCAGCCCCAGCATTTT; CDR3: CASSVRGAQPQHF
J: TRBJ2-2; D: .; V: TRBV5-1; size: .; DNA: TGCGCCAGCAGCTTGTTTGGGGAAGTCGACGCCGGGGAGCTGTTTTTT; CDR3: CASSLFGEVDAGELFF
J: TRBJ1-1; D: TRBD1; V: TRBV4-3; size: .; DNA: TGCGCCGGCAGCCAGGGGGGCGCGAGGAACACTGAAGCTTTCTTT; CDR3: CAGSQGGARNTEAFF
J: TRBJ2-7; D: .; V: TRBV30; size: .; DNA: TGTGCCTGGAGAAGAGGACAGACCGTTCACGAGCAGTACTTC; CDR3: CAWRRGQTVHEQYF
J: TRBJ1-2; D: .; V: TRBV15; size: .; DNA: TGTGCCACCAGCAGAGACAGGGTCCTGGGGGGCTACACCTTC; CDR3: CATSRDRVLGGYTF
J: TRBJ2-3; D: .; V: TRBV20-1; size: many; DNA: TGCAGTGCCCCAGCTCAGGCCCGTAGCACAGATACGCAGTATTTT; CDR3: CSAPAQARSTDTQYF
J: TRBJ2-7; D: .; V: TRBV29-1; size: .; DNA: TGCAGCGTTGAAGGGAGGGAGTCGCCCTACGAGCAGTACTTC; CDR3: CSVEGRESPYEQYF
J: TRBJ2-7; D: TRBD2; V: TRBV12-3/TRBV12-4; size: .; DNA: TGTGCCAGCAGTTTAGCCACGGGGGGGCGGAATGAGCAGTACTTC; CDR3: CASSLATGGRNEQYF
J: TRBJ2-5; D: .; V: TRBV27; size: .; DNA: TGTGCCAGCAGTTCGACTAGCCAGGGGAGGGAGACCCAGTACTTC; CDR3: CASSSTSQGRETQYF
J: TRBJ1-2; D: .; V: TRBV9; size: .; DNA: TGTGCCAGCAGCGTAGGTGGGGGGGGAAACTATGGCTACACCTTC; CDR3: CASSVGGGGNYGYTF
J: TRBJ2-1; D: .; V: TRBV5-6; size: many; DNA: TGTGCCAGCAGCTGGGGGGGGGCAGGTGAGCAGTTCTTC; CDR3: CASSWGGAGEQFF
J: TRBJ2-3; D: TRBD2; V: TRBV9; size: many; DNA: TGTGCCAGCAGCGGGTTAGCGGGGGGCCCTACAGATACGCAGTATTTT; CDR3: CASSGLAGGPTDTQYF
J: TRBJ1-4; D: .; V: TRBV20-1; size: .; DNA: TGCAGTGCTGGCCGTATGGGGGAAAGCTTCGAAAAACGGTTTTTT; CDR3: CSAGRMGESFEKRFF
J: TRBJ1-4; D: .; V: TRBV6-6; size: many; DNA: TGTGCCAGCAGTTACGAGAGACACCTGAATGAAAAACTGTTTTTT; CDR3: CASSYERHLNEKLFF
J: TRBJ2-7; D: .; V: TRBV10-2; size: many; DNA: TGCGCCAGCACGGAGGGCGGGCCGACCTACGAGCAGTACTTC; CDR3: CASTEGGPTYEQYF
J: TRBJ2-1; D: TRBD2; V: TRBV5-4; size: few; DNA: TGTGCCAGCAGCTCAGTCCGGACTAGCGGGGAAAATGAGCAGTTCTTC; CDR3: CASSSVRTSGENEQFF
J: TRBJ2-5; D: TRBD2; V: TRBV29-1; size: once; DNA: TGCAGCGTCGGACTAGCGGGGACGGAGACCCAGTACTTC; CDR3: CSVGLAGTETQYF